The sequence of this TCR beta chain was determined in a study of breast tumors, draining lymph nodes, adjacent tissues. General observations from the study: Data only fit, rather than demonstrated, lymph node origin of most tumor T cells. Luminal-like breast cancer showed significantly greater tumor-nontumor repertoire similarity than basal-like breast cancer did. The data were judged consistent with most tumor T cells coming from lymph node and expanding in tumor.

Breast cancer patients provided tissue from their axillary draining lymph nodes. Trimming removed 5 bases from V and 10 bases from J, with 8 bases in between. The CDR3 spans 11 residues. Germline V lookup: CDR1 SEHNR, CDR2 FQNEAQ (reference sequence). MiXCR, applied by TCRdb to the multiplex PCR reads, yields one record per CDR3 protein. The sample holds over 200,000 distinct CDR3 sequences, less than 45% seen once. This clonotype was seen ten or more times. Its antigen is unidentified. The genes are TRBV7-9 and TRBJ1-4; no firm D call. Material: axillary lymph node tissue. The TCR was taken from a female donor with breast cancer. Some clones in this sample may be carry-over from other donors' samples. The CDR3 is CASSAGIKLFF. The CDR3 coding sequence is TGTGCCAGCAGCGCGGGCATAAAACTGTTTTTT.